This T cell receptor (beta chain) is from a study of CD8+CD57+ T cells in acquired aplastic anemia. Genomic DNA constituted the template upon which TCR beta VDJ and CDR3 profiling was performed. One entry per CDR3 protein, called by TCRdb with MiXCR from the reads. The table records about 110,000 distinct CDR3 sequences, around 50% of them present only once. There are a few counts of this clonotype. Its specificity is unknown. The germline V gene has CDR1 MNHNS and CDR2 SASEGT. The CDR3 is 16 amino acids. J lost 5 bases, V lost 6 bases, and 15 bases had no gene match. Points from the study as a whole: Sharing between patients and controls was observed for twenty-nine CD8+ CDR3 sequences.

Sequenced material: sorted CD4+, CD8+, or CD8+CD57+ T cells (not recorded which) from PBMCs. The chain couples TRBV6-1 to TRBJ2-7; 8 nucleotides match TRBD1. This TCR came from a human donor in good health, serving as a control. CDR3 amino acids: CASSLQTGTGANEQYF. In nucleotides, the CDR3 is TGTGCCAGCAGCCTACAAACCGGGACAGGTGCGAACGAGCAGTACTTC.